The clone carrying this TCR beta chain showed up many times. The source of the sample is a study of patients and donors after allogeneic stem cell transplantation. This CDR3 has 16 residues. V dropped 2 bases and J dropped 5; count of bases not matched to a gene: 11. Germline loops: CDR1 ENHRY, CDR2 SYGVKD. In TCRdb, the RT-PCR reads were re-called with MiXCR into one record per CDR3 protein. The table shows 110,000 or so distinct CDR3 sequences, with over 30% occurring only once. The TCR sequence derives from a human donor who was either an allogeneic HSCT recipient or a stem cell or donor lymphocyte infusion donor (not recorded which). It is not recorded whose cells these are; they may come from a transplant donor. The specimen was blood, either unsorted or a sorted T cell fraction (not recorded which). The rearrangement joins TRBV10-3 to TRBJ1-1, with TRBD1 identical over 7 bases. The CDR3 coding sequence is TGTGCCATCAGTGAGACCGCCCGACAGGGTGGTACTGAAGCTTTCTTT. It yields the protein CAISETARQGGTEAFF.